This T cell receptor beta chain was identified in a study of CD8 T cells in Susac syndrome. Under recently defined diagnostic criteria, the patients with Susac syndrome qualified as having definite or probable disease. With random hexamers, reverse transcription was performed on about 0.45 to 1 ug of RNA. Across 54 Vbeta and 13 Jbeta, TCR beta CDR3 was amplified with immunoSEQ multiplex PCR. TCRdb re-analysed the immunoSEQ multiplex PCR reads in MiXCR, keeping a single row per CDR3 protein. The sample holds around 190,000 distinct CDR3 sequences, 90% to 95% seen once. The CDR3 contains 15 residues. Per germline, CDR1 SGHTA and CDR2 FQGNSA. Trimming took 5 bases from V and 3 from J; bases not matched to a gene: 6.

The chain is built from TRBV7-2 and TRBJ1-5, with 8 bases that match TRBD1. The clonotype comes from a human donor with Susac syndrome. The sample taken for sequencing was CD4+ T cells from PBMCs. This chain's CDR3 is CASSLGQGFNQPQHF. In DNA form, the CDR3 reads TGTGCCAGCAGCCTAGGACAGGGATTCAATCAGCCCCAGCATTTT.